This T cell receptor (beta chain) is from a study of identical twins. Notes on the study in general: Within cord blood, abundant beta clonotypes carried fewer insertions, but memory repertoires showed no such trend.

With template switching, a universal primer site was added, and the cDNA carried unique molecular identifiers. Each CDR3 protein is one row after TCRdb ran MiXCR on the 5' RACE reads. This table has roughly 690,000 distinct CDR3 sequences, roughly 20% appearing once. V lost 5 bases, J lost 4 bases, and 6 bases lay in between. CDR3 length equals 12 residues. This clonotype has a handful of counts. As yet, its antigen is unknown. Separately, the same data were catalogued under a study of T cells expressing NK-cell markers. This second report adds: Among CD8+ T cells from about six donors, dominant NKG2C+ clonotypes accounted for about 1.0-7.0%.

The chain is built from TRBV12-3 or TRBV12-4 and TRBJ2-1; D is ambiguous. The receptor's source is a young woman in good health. What was sequenced was PBMCs. CDR3 nucleotides: TGTGCCAGCAGTGGACCTTACAATGAGCAGTTCTTC. Its translation: CASSGPYNEQFF.